One and the same sample provided the 10 T cell receptor beta chains below, sequenced in a study of T cell responses to AZD1222 COVID-19 vaccine. Only in-frame clones appear in the TCRdb table, and some are missing; sequencing was by immunoSEQ multiplex PCR. This table has approximately 160,000 clones, 90% appearing once. Source: peripheral blood, taken on day 0 of AZD1222 vaccination. The receptors here all came from an adult in good health.

There are many counts of this clone. The V call is TRBV6-5, the J call TRBJ2-7; the D gene could be TRBD1 or TRBD2 (5 bases each). V shed 7 bases and J shed 7 bases, with 14 bases lying between them. The CDR3 totals 12 residues. CDR1 and CDR2 (germline): MNHEY, SVGAGI. CDR3 sequence: CASNRDRREQYF. The CDR3 DNA reads TGTGCCAGCAATCGGGACCGCCGTGAGCAGTACTTC.

The V gene is TRBV6-2 or TRBV6-3, the J gene TRBJ2-3; D is uncertain. Germline V CDR1 and CDR2: MNHEY, SVGEGT. The CDR3 has 14 residues. Trimming pared 1 base from V and 0 bases from J, leaving 5 bases between. CDR3 protein: CASSYFTSTDTQYF. The CDR3 DNA follows: TGTGCCAGCAGTTACTTCACTAGCACAGATACGCAGTATTTT.

V is TRBV7-2 and J is TRBJ2-1; TRBD2 matches at 11 bases. Unmatched junction bases numbered 4, after V lost 2 bases and J lost 7 bases. The CDR3 contains 15 residues. Germline V gives CDR1 SGHTA, CDR2 FQGNSA. Written as DNA, the CDR3 is TGTGCCAGCAGCTTACGGGGACTAGCGGCTAATGAGCAGTTCTTC. Its protein is CASSLRGLAANEQFF.

The rearrangement joins TRBV7-2 to TRBJ1-3, with 8 nucleotides matching TRBD1. CDR1 SGHTA and CDR2 FQGNSA come from the germline V gene. Trimming cost V 5 bases and J 2 bases; bases outside gene matches: 2. The CDR3 contains 14 residues. The CDR3 here is CASSQGAAGNTIYF. In DNA, the CDR3 is TGTGCCAGCAGCCAGGGGGCGGCTGGAAACACCATATATTTT.

This chain links TRBV9 with TRBJ1-2; D is unclear. Germline V lookup: CDR1 SGDLS, CDR2 YYNGEE. Trimming left V 0 bases short and J 8 bases short, with 11 bases between. The CDR3 contains 13 residues. DNA of the CDR3: TGTGCCAGCAGCGTAGACACAGCGATAGGCTACACCTTC. Residues: CASSVDTAIGYTF.

The CDR3 DNA follows: TGCGCCAGCAGCTTGGGAGCGGGGGTGACCGGGGAGCTGTTTTTT. Its translation: CASSLGAGVTGELFF. The chain is built from TRBV5-1 and TRBJ2-2; 8 bases map to TRBD2. The trim removed 0 bases at V and 5 bases at J, leaving 3 bases unmatched. Germline lookup yields CDR1 SGHRS and CDR2 YFSETQ. CDR3 size: 15 residues.

The count of this clone is one. The chain recombines TRBV10-3 with TRBJ1-2, with 10 bases fitting TRBD1. This CDR3 region has 15 residues. From germline, CDR1 is ENHRY and CDR2 SYGVKD. Trimming at V came to 0 bases and at J to 5 bases, leaving 3 bases not matched to a gene. The CDR3 nucleotides read TGTGCCATCAGTGAGTCGGGACAGGGGAGTTATGGCTACACCTTC. Its protein is CAISESGQGSYGYTF.

This clone was seen just once. This chain joins TRBV6-2 or TRBV6-3 and TRBJ1-1; D possibly corresponds to TRBD1 (5 bases). CDR3 length equals 16 residues. Germline-derived CDR1 and CDR2 are MNHEY and SVGEGT. The V and J ends lost 2 bases and 3 bases respectively, with 16 bases between them. As DNA, the CDR3 is TGTGCCAGCAGTTACCCAAGGACCGGAGGGGACACTGAAGCTTTCTTT. Translated: CASSYPRTGGDTEAFF.

The genes are TRBV7-3 and TRBJ2-1; tentatively, D is TRBD1 or TRBD2 (6 bases each). CDR3 length: 15 amino acids. Germline-derived CDR1 and CDR2 are SGHTA and FQGTGA. The V and J ends lost 5 bases and 4 bases respectively, with 15 bases between them. The CDR3 reads CASSPKGGHYNEQFF. The CDR3 nucleotides read TGTGCCAGCAGCCCTAAAGGGGGGCATTACAATGAGCAGTTCTTC. Full variable domain (rest looked up from reference TRBV7-3 and TRBJ2-1): GAGVSQTPSNKVTEKGKYVELRCDPISGHTALYWYRQSLGQGPEFLIYFQGTGAADDSGLPNDRFFAVRPEGSVSTLKIQRTERGDSAVYLCASSPKGGHYNEQFFGPGTRLTVL.

In regard to this clone: Other DNA sequences in this sample translate to the same CDR3. This rearrangement joins TRBV7-2 to TRBJ1-2; no clear D gene. The germline CDR1 and CDR2 sequences are SGHTA and FQGNSA. CDR3 length: 14 residues. Trimming took 2 bases from V and 3 from J, leaving 10 bases between them. CDR3 DNA: TGTGCCAGCAGCTTATCCCCGGGGTACTATGGCTACACCTTC. Translated: CASSLSPGYYGYTF. The variable domain in full, completed from reference TRBV7-2 and TRBJ1-2, reads GAGVSQSPSNKVTEKGKDVELRCDPISGHTALYWYRQSLGQGLEFLIYFQGNSAPDKSGLPSDRFSAERTGGSVSTLTIQRTQQEDSAVYLCASSLSPGYYGYTFGSGTRLTVV.